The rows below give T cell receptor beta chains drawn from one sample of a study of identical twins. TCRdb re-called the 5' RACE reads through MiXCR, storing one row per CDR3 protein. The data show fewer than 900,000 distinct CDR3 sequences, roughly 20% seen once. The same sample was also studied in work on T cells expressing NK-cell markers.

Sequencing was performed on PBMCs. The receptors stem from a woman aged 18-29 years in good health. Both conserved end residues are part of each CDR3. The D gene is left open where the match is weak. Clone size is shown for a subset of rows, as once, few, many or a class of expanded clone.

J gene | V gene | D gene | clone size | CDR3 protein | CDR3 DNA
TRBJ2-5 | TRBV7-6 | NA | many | CASSSYRGETQYF | TGTGCCAGCAGCTCTTACCGTGGAGAGACCCAGTACTTC
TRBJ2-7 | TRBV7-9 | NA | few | CASSFSGSLEQYF | TGTGCCAGCAGCTTTTCGGGGAGTCTCGAGCAGTACTTC
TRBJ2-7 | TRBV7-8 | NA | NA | CASSLARLDQYF | TGTGCCAGCAGCTTAGCGCGGTTGGATCAGTACTTC
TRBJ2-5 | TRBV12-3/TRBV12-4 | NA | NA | CASSTTDSWEETQYF | TGTGCCAGCAGTACAACGGACAGTTGGGAGGAGACCCAGTACTTC
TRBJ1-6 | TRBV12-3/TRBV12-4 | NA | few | CASSRRGEALSPLHF | TGTGCCAGCAGTCGGCGGGGGGAGGCACTTTCACCCCTCCACTTT
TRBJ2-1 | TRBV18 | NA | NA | CASSPSGHEQFF | TGTGCCAGCTCACCCTCAGGGCATGAGCAGTTCTTC
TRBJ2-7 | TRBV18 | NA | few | CASSPEGSGHEQYF | TGTGCCAGCTCACCAGAGGGATCGGGTCACGAGCAGTACTTC
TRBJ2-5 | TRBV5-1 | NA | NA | CASSLSTGSQETQYF | TGCGCCAGCAGCTTGTCAACAGGGTCCCAAGAGACCCAGTACTTC
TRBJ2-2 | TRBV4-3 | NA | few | CASSQDRAWTGELFF | TGCGCCAGCAGCCAAGATAGGGCTTGGACCGGGGAGCTGTTTTTT
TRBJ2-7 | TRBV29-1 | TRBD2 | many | CSVTSGSEQYF | TGCAGCGTCACAAGCGGGAGTGAGCAGTACTTC
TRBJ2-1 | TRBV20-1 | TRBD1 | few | CSPGQGMSNEQFF | TGCAGCCCCGGACAGGGAATGAGCAATGAGCAGTTCTTC
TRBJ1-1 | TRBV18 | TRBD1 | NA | CASSKDRGETEAFF | TGTGCCAGCTCAAAGGACAGGGGTGAGACTGAAGCTTTCTTT
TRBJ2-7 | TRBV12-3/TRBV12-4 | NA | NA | CASSEKQEVGEQYF | TGTGCCAGCAGTGAAAAGCAGGAAGTCGGCGAGCAGTACTTC
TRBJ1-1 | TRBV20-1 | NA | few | CSARPTGNWRTEAFF | TGCAGTGCTCGGCCAACCGGGAACTGGAGGACTGAAGCTTTCTTT
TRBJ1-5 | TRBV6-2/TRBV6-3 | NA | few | CASSYGGVSNQPQHF | TGTGCCAGCAGTTACGGTGGGGTTAGCAATCAGCCCCAGCATTTT
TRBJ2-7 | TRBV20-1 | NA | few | CSAREPLTYEQYF | TGCAGTGCTAGAGAACCACTTACCTACGAGCAGTACTTC
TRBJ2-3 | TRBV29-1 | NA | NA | CSVDSRERRDTQYF | TGCAGCGTTGATTCCCGGGAGCGCCGAGATACGCAGTATTTT
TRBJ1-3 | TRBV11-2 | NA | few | CASSDGPRASGSTIYF | TGTGCCAGCAGCGATGGTCCTCGGGCCTCTGGAAGCACCATATATTTT
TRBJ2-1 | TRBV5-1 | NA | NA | CASSLLWGHEQFF | TGCGCCAGCAGCTTGTTGTGGGGGCATGAGCAGTTCTTC
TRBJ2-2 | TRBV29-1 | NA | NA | CSVGHTNTGELFF | TGCAGCGTTGGGCATACGAACACCGGGGAGCTGTTTTTT
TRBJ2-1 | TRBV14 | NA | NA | CASAQDLTYNEQFF | TGTGCCAGTGCCCAGGACTTAACCTACAATGAGCAGTTCTTC
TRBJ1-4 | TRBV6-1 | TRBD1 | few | CASSSRQGGLSGPKLFF | TGTGCCAGCAGCTCTAGACAGGGCGGTTTGTCGGGGCCAAAACTGTTTTTT
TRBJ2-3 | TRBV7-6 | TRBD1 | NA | CATFTGTGLTDTQYF | TGTGCCACCTTTACCGGGACAGGGTTGACAGATACGCAGTATTTT
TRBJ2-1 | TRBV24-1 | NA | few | CATSDLANNEQFF | TGTGCCACCAGTGATTTGGCAAACAATGAGCAGTTCTTC
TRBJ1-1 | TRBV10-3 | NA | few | CAIRGANTEAFF | TGTGCCATCAGAGGGGCGAACACTGAAGCTTTCTTT
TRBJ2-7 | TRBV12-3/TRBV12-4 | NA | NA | CASHEAWGGEQYF | TGTGCCAGCCACGAAGCGTGGGGTGGCGAGCAGTACTTC
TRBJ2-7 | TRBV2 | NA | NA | CASRRGAEQYF | TGTGCCAGCAGAAGAGGGGCCGAGCAGTACTTC
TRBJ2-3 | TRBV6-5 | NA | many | CASSYSRAGMSDTQYF | TGTGCCAGCAGTTACTCGAGGGCAGGGATGTCAGATACGCAGTATTTT
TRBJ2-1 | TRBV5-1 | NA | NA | CASSLVIEGGEQFF | TGCGCCAGCAGCTTGGTTATAGAGGGGGGGGAGCAGTTCTTC
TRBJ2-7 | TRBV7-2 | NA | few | CASSLFRWKTYEQYF | TGTGCCAGCAGCCTATTTCGGTGGAAAACCTACGAGCAGTACTTC
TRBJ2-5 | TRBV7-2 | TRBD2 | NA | CASSWGTSGSQETQYF | TGTGCCAGCAGCTGGGGGACTAGCGGGAGCCAAGAGACCCAGTACTTC
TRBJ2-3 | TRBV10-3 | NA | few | CAISPAGGGGTDTQYF | TGTGCCATCAGCCCGGCGGGCGGGGGCGGCACAGATACGCAGTATTTT
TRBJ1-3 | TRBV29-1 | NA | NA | CSVGYSGNTIYF | TGCAGCGTTGGCTACTCTGGAAACACCATATATTTT
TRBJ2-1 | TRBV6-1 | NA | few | CASSTDSPNYNEQFF | TGTGCCAGCAGTACGGACAGTCCAAATTACAATGAGCAGTTCTTC
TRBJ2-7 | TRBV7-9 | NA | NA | CASSLRRGSSYEQYF | TGTGCCAGCAGCTTAAGGAGGGGGAGCTCCTACGAGCAGTACTTC
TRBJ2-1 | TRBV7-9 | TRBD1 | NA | CATTPGQGGNEQFF | TGTGCCACCACGCCGGGACAGGGAGGCAATGAGCAGTTCTTC
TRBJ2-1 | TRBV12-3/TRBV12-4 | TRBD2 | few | CASSRLAGQYNEQFF | TGTGCCAGCAGCCGGCTAGCGGGGCAATACAATGAGCAGTTCTTC
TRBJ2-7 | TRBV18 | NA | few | CASSPPAGDGYEQYF | TGTGCCAGCTCACCACCGGCAGGAGACGGATACGAGCAGTACTTC
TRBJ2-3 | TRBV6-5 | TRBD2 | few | CASSYRVTSGRGDTQYF | TGTGCCAGCAGTTACCGGGTGACTAGCGGGAGGGGAGATACGCAGTATTTT
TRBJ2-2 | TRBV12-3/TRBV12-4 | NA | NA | CATLLGGELFF | TGTGCCACCCTCCTGGGAGGGGAGCTGTTTTTT
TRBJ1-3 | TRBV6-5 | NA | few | CASSYDPSGNTIYF | TGTGCCAGCAGTTACGACCCCTCTGGAAACACCATATATTTT
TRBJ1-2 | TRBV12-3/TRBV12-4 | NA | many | CASSSNRDREINGYTF | TGTGCCAGCAGTTCGAATCGGGACCGGGAAATTAATGGCTACACCTTC
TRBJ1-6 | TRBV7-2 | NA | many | CASSLFQGPNSPLHF | TGTGCCAGCAGCTTATTCCAGGGACCTAATTCACCCCTCCACTTT
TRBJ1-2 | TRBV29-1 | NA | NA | CSTYSQGPHGYTF | TGCAGCACATACTCACAGGGCCCCCATGGCTACACCTTC
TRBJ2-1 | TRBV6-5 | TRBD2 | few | CASSYRGGLNEQFF | TGTGCCAGCAGTTACCGCGGGGGTTTGAATGAGCAGTTCTTC